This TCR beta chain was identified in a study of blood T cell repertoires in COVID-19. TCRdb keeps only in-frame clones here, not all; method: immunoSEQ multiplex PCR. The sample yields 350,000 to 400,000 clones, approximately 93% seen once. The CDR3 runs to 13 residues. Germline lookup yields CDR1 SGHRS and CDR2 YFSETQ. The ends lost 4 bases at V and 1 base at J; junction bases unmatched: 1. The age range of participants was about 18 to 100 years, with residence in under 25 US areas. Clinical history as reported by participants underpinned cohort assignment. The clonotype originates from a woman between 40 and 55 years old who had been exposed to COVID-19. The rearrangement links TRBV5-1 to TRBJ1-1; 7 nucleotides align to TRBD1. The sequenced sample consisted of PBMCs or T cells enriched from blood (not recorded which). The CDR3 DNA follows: TGCGCCAGCAGCACAGGGGAGAACACTGAAGCTTTCTTT. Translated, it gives CASSTGENTEAFF.